A selection of T cell receptor beta chains follows, all from one sample in a study of blood T cell repertoires in COVID-19. Here immunoSEQ multiplex PCR was the method, and the copy in TCRdb shows in-frame clones only, minus some. This table has around 200,000 clones, around 82% appearing once. Source material: peripheral blood. The receptors derive from a man aged 45-65 years with active or convalescent COVID-19. Both conserved end residues are part of each CDR3. D genes are given only for firm matches. Size values are once, few and many counts, or a class for expanded clones, and some rows have none.

D: NA
V: TRBV30
size: NA
J: TRBJ1-3
CDR3: CAWSVDSRSGNTIYF
DNA: TGTGCCTGGAGTGTAGACAGCCGCTCTGGAAACACCATATATTTT

D: NA
V: TRBV5-1
size: once
J: TRBJ1-3
CDR3: CASSLEGYRETGNTIYF
DNA: TGCGCCAGCAGCTTGGAAGGCTACAGGGAGACTGGAAACACCATATATTTT

D: TRBD1
V: TRBV6-6
size: NA
J: TRBJ1-2
CDR3: CASSYGQGGNYGYTF
DNA: TGTGCCAGCAGTTACGGACAGGGTGGCAACTATGGCTACACCTTC

D: NA
V: TRBV4-1
size: NA
J: TRBJ2-4
CDR3: CASSQDWLAVRYF
DNA: TGCGCCAGCAGCCAAGATTGGTTAGCGGTACGATACTTC

D: NA
V: TRBV20-1
size: once
J: TRBJ2-3
CDR3: CSASTRVDTQYF
DNA: TGCAGTGCTAGTACCAGGGTAGATACGCAGTATTTT

D: NA
V: TRBV5-6
size: NA
J: TRBJ2-7
CDR3: CASSWTGSYEQYF
DNA: TGTGCCAGCAGCTGGACGGGATCCTACGAGCAGTACTTC

D: TRBD1
V: TRBV11-2
size: NA
J: TRBJ2-7
CDR3: CASSPWTGGEQYF
DNA: TGTGCCAGCAGCCCCTGGACAGGGGGCGAGCAGTACTTC

D: NA
V: TRBV7-2
size: NA
J: TRBJ1-1
CDR3: CASSLGSGANTEAFF
DNA: TGTGCCAGCAGCTTAGGTTCAGGGGCGAACACTGAAGCTTTCTTT

D: TRBD1
V: TRBV7-2
size: NA
J: TRBJ1-2
CDR3: CASSTGTGDGYTF
DNA: TGTGCCAGCAGTACTGGGACAGGGGATGGCTACACCTTC

D: NA
V: TRBV5-6
size: once
J: TRBJ1-4
CDR3: CASSLGVHGNEKLFF
DNA: TGTGCCAGCAGCTTAGGGGTCCATGGTAATGAAAAACTGTTTTTT

D: TRBD1
V: TRBV5-6
size: NA
J: TRBJ2-5
CDR3: CASSPDRDRGYQETQYF
DNA: TGTGCCAGCAGCCCGGACCGGGACAGGGGGTACCAAGAGACCCAGTACTTC

D: NA
V: TRBV5-1
size: NA
J: TRBJ2-3
CDR3: CASSLTRNPSGDTQYF
DNA: TGCGCCAGCAGCTTGACCAGGAACCCCAGTGGAGATACGCAGTATTTT

D: NA
V: TRBV30
size: NA
J: TRBJ1-6
CDR3: CAWDLRSSPLHF
DNA: TGTGCCTGGGACCTTAGGAGTTCACCCCTCCACTTT

D: TRBD1
V: TRBV11-3
size: few
J: TRBJ1-1
CDR3: CASSDRDRGMNTEAFF
DNA: TGTGCCAGCAGCGACCGGGACAGGGGAATGAACACTGAAGCTTTCTTT